The T cell receptor beta chain under discussion was sequenced for a study of identical twins. TCRdb processed the 5' RACE reads anew with MiXCR; each CDR3 protein has one entry. The table lists about 1.7 million distinct CDR3 sequences, more than 30% of them singletons. Germline CDR1 and CDR2: MNHNY and SVGAGI (reference sequence). Trimming pared 3 bases from V and 1 base from J, leaving 6 bases between. CDR3 length: 13 amino acids. The receptor's source is a newborn girl in good health. Sequencing used cord blood. The J gene is TRBJ1-1, the V gene TRBV6-6, with D unclear. This CDR3 is CASSYWSNTEAFF. The CDR3 DNA is TGTGCCAGCAGTTATTGGTCGAACACTGAAGCTTTCTTT.